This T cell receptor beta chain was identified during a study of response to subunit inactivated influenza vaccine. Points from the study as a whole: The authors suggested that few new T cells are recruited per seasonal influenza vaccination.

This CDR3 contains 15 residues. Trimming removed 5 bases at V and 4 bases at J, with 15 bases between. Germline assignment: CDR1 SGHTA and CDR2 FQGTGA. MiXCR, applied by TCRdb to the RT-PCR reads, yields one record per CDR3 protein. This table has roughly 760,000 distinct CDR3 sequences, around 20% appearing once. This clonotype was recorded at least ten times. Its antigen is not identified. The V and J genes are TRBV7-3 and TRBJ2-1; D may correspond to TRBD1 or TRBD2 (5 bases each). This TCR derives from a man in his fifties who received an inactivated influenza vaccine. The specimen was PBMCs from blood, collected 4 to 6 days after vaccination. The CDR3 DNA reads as TGTGCCAGCAGCACTGACAGAGGGAGTTACAATGAGCAGTTCTTC. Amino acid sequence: CASSTDRGSYNEQFF.